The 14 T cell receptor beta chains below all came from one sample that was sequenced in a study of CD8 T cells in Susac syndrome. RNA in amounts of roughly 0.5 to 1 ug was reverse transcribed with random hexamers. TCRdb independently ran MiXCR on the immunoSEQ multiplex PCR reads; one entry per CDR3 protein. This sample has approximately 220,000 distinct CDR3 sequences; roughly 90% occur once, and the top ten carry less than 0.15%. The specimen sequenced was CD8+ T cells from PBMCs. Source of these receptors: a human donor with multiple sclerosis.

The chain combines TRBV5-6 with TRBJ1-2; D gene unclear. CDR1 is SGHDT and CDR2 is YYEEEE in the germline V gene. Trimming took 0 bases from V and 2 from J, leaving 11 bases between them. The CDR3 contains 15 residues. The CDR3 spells CASSLVVGLNYGYTF. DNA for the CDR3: TGTGCCAGCAGCTTGGTCGTGGGCCTCAACTATGGCTACACCTTC. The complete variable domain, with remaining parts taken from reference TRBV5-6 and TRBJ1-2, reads DAGVTQSPTHLIKTRGQQVTLRCSPKSGHDTVSWYQQALGQGPQFIFQYYEEEERQRGNFPDRFSGHQFPNYSSELNVNALLLGDSALYLCASSLVVGLNYGYTFGSGTRLTVV.

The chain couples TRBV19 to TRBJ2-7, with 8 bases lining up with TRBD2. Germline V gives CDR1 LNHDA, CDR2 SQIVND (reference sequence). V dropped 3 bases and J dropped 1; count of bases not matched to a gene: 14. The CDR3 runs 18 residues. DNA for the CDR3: TGTGCCAGTAGTATCCGCCTAGCGGGCCCCTCCTTTTCCTACGAGCAGTACTTC. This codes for CASSIRLAGPSFSYEQYF.

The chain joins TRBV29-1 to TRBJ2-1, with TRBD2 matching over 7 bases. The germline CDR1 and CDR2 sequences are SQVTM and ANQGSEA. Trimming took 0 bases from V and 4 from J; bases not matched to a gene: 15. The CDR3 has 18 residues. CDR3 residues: CSVEDPLSGTNPYNEQFF. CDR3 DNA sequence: TGCAGCGTTGAAGATCCCCTCAGCGGGACGAACCCATACAATGAGCAGTTCTTC.

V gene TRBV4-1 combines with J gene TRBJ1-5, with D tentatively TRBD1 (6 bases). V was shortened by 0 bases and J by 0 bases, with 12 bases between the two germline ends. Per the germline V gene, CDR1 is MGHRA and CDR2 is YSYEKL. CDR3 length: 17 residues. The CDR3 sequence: CASSQDWQGYSNQPQHF. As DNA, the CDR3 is TGCGCCAGCAGCCAAGATTGGCAGGGGTATAGCAATCAGCCCCAGCATTTT.

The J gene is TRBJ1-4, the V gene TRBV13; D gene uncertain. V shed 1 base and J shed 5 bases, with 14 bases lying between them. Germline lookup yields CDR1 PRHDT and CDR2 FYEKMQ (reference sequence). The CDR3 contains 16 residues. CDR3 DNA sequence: TGTGCCAGCAGCTTAGAGATGGGTACGGGCAATGAAAAACTGTTTTTT. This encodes CASSLEMGTGNEKLFF. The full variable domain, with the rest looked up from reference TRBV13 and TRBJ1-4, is AAGVIQSPRHLIKEKRETATLKCYPIPRHDTVYWYQQGPGQDPQFLISFYEKMQSDKGSIPDRFSAQQFSDYHSELNMSSLELGDSALYFCASSLEMGTGNEKLFFGSGTQLSVL.

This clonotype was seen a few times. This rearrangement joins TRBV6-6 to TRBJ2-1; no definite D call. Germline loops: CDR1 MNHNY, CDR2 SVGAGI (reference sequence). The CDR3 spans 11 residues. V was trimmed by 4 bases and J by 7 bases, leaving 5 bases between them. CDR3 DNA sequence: TGTGCCAGCAGTTCGACTAATGAGCAGTTCTTC. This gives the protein CASSSTNEQFF.

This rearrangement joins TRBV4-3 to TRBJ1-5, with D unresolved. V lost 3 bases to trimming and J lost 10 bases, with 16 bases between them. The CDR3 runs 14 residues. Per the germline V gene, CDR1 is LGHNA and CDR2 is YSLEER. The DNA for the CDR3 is TGCGCCAGCAGCCAGGGCCCCGCTGGCCTACCCCAGCATTTT. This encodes CASSQGPAGLPQHF.

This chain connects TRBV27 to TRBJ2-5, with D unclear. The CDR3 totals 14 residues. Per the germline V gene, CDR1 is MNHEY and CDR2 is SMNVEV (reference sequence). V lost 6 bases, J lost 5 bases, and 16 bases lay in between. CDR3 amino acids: CASSPVGKWETQYF. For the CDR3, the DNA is TGTGCCAGCAGCCCTGTTGGGAAGTGGGAGACCCAGTACTTC.

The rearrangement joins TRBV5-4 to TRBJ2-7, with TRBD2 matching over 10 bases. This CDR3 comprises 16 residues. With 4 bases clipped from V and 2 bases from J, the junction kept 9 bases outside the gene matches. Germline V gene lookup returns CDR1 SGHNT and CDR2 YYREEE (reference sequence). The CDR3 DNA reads TGTGCCAGCAGCATCGGAGAGCGGGAGGGCCCCTACGAGCAGTACTTC. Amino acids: CASSIGEREGPYEQYF.

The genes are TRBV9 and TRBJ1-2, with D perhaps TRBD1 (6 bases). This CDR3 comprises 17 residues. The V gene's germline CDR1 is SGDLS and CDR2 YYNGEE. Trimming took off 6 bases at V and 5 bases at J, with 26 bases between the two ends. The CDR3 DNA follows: TGTGCCAGCACCGATATTCATCGGGGGGGCCCTAGATATGGCTACACCTTC. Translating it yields CASTDIHRGGPRYGYTF.

The CDR3 DNA follows: TGTGCCACCGGGATAGACCGAACCTACGAGCAGTACTTC. Amino acids: CATGIDRTYEQYF. The rearrangement uses TRBV15 and TRBJ2-7; D unresolved. Trimming took off 8 bases at V and 2 bases at J, with 13 bases between the two ends. Germline assignment: CDR1 LNHNV and CDR2 YYDKDF (reference sequence). The CDR3 length is 13 residues.

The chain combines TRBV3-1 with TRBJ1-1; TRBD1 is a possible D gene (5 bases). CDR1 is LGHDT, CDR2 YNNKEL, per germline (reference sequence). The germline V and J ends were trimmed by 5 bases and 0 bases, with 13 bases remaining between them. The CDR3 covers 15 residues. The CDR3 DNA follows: TGTGCCAGCAGCAAACCACGGGGCTTGAACACTGAAGCTTTCTTT. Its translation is CASSKPRGLNTEAFF.

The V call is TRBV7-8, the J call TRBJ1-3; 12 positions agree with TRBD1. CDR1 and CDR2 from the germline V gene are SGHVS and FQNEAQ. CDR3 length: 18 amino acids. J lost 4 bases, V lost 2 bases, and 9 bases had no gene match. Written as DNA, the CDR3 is TGTGCCAGCAGCTTATCCGGGACAGGGGGCGACGGGGGAAACACCATATATTTT. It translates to CASSLSGTGGDGGNTIYF.

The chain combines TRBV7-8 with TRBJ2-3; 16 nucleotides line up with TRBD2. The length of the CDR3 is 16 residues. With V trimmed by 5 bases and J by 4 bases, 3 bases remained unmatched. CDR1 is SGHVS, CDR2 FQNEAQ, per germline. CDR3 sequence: CASSKGLAGGPDTQYF. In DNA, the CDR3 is TGTGCCAGCAGCAAGGGACTAGCGGGGGGGCCAGATACGCAGTATTTT.